This TCR beta chain was identified in a study of yellow fever vaccine responses in identical twins listed by TCRdb under 2018. Context from the whole study: In identical twins, the study followed T cell clones that responded to the vaccine with precision. Study-wide findings and limitations: According to the authors, the vaccine-induced T cell response in identical twins seemed to be partly convergent and partly specific to each individual.

The junction carries 15 bases between V and J, which are trimmed by 4 bases and 7 bases respectively. The germline V gene specifies KGHDR as CDR1 and SFDVKD as CDR2. Including the terminal cysteine and phenylalanine, the CDR3 comprises 14 residues. Of the read, only the CDR3 DNA is kept; its 42 bases are in frame from base 1. Library construction relied on RT-PCR. Sequencing was carried out with an Illumina HiSeq 2500. The public sequencing data were trimmed at Q25 with fastp and processed into clonotypes with MiXCR by TCRdb, which kept only in-frame beta chains. Each record represents a unique CDR3 protein, reported with the most common genes and DNA among its rows. This sample comprises some 20,000 distinct CDR3 sequences, approximately 68% of them detected only once. The ten biggest clones cover roughly 2% of the sample. For this clonotype: Its antigen is not yet known. No clone much larger than this one lies a single base away; base qualities are absent.

This TCR derives from a woman aged 18-29 years who received the yellow fever vaccine. Donor details come from another sample of the same person, matched by shared clones. Source: T cells from blood (PBMCs), unsorted or a sorted subset (not recorded which), taken before or after yellow fever vaccination (not recorded which). The V gene is TRBV24-1 and the J gene is TRBJ2-5; the D region possibly corresponds to TRBD2 (5 bases align). The CDR3 reads CATSDLPGLGTQYF. The DNA is TGTGCCACCAGTGACCTCCCCGGACTGGGGACCCAGTACTTC.